The T cell receptor beta chain described here comes from a study of CD8 T cells in Susac syndrome. Random hexamers were used to reverse transcribe the RNA input (about 0.45 to 1 ug). From the immunoSEQ multiplex PCR reads, TCRdb called clonotypes with MiXCR, one entry per CDR3 protein. This sample has about 200,000 distinct CDR3 sequences; about 95% occur once, and the top ten carry 0.093%. V was shortened by 4 bases and J by 8 bases, with 15 bases between the two germline ends. Germline-derived CDR1 and CDR2 are SQVTM and ANQGSEA. CDR3 length: 13 amino acids. TCR beta was sequenced from blood CD8+ and CD4+ T cells.

Input material: CD4+ T cells from PBMCs. This TCR was recovered from a human donor with multiple sclerosis. The chain couples TRBV29-1 to TRBJ2-1; perhaps D is TRBD1 or TRBD2 (5 bases each). The CDR3, as DNA: TGCAGCGTTGGGGTGCAACTAGGGGATGAGCAGTTCTTC. It codes for CSVGVQLGDEQFF.